Listed below are T cell receptor beta chains from one sample, sequenced in a study of T cells after yellow fever vaccination. TCRdb fed the 5' RACE reads into MiXCR, producing one record per CDR3 protein. Of under 300,000 distinct CDR3 sequences listed, 6.5% to 8.5% are singletons. Sequenced here: CD4+ T cells sorted from PBMCs, sampled 15 days after the yellow fever booster vaccination. The receptor source for this set is a man younger than 45 who received the YFV17D yellow fever vaccine. The CDR3 runs from the conserved cysteine through the conserved F or W. A D gene is named only where the DNA matches it firmly. A row's size may be missing; if present it is once, few, many or a size class.

abundance,d_gene,len,v_gene,j_gene,CDR3aa,CDR3nt
few,TRBD1,13,TRBV15,TRBJ2-7,CATSRTGRNEQYF,TGTGCCACCAGCAGGACAGGGAGAAACGAGCAGTACTTC
-,-,12,TRBV5-1,TRBJ1-1,CASNREDTEAFF,TGCGCCAGCAACAGGGAGGACACTGAAGCTTTCTTT
-,TRBD2,17,TRBV10-3,TRBJ2-7,CAISERGLAGGPAEQYF,TGTGCCATCAGTGAGAGGGGACTAGCGGGAGGGCCTGCCGAGCAGTACTTC
few,-,12,TRBV12-3/TRBV12-4,TRBJ1-4,CASSAGMEKLFF,TGTGCCAGCAGTGCTGGGATGGAAAAACTGTTTTTT
-,-,15,TRBV7-2,TRBJ2-3,CASNHYKGGGDTQYF,TGTGCCAGCAACCATTATAAAGGGGGAGGGGATACGCAGTATTTT
many,-,15,TRBV20-1,TRBJ2-5,CSARISRAWQETQYF,TGCAGTGCTAGGATTAGCCGGGCGTGGCAAGAGACCCAGTACTTC
few,-,14,TRBV7-2,TRBJ2-7,CASSVGTGRIEQYF,TGTGCCAGCAGCGTAGGGACGGGGAGAATCGAGCAGTACTTC
many,-,15,TRBV5-1,TRBJ1-2,CASSTYPDRNYGYTF,TGCGCCAGCAGCACCTACCCCGACAGGAACTATGGCTACACCTTC
-,TRBD1,14,TRBV19,TRBJ1-1,CASSTGQASTEAFF,TGTGCCAGTAGTACCGGACAGGCGAGCACTGAAGCTTTCTTT
many,-,13,TRBV6-2/TRBV6-3,TRBJ2-7,CASSSVEVGEQYF,TGTGCCAGCAGTTCCGTGGAAGTTGGCGAGCAGTACTTC
few,TRBD1,14,TRBV28,TRBJ2-7,CASSYSGTGYEQYF,TGTGCCAGCAGTTACTCTGGGACAGGGTACGAGCAGTACTTC
few,TRBD2,17,TRBV9,TRBJ2-3,CASSLTLSSGSPDTQYF,TGTGCCAGCAGCCTAACCTTATCTAGCGGGAGCCCAGATACGCAGTATTTT
many,-,14,TRBV20-1,TRBJ2-7,CSALNEPGSYEQYF,TGCAGTGCTCTTAACGAACCCGGCTCCTACGAGCAGTACTTC
-,-,14,TRBV7-8,TRBJ2-7,CASSLAGGPSEQYF,TGTGCCAGCAGCTTAGCAGGAGGTCCATCCGAGCAGTACTTC
-,-,15,TRBV5-4,TRBJ2-7,CASSPSRGSSYEQYF,TGTGCCAGCAGCCCATCTCGTGGAAGCTCCTACGAGCAGTACTTC
-,TRBD1,22,TRBV5-1,TRBJ2-1,CASSLASTGISHRALTYNEQFF,TGCGCCAGCAGCTTGGCTTCGACAGGGATATCCCACAGGGCTCTAACCTACAATGAGCAGTTCTTC
many,TRBD2,15,TRBV5-6,TRBJ2-3,CASSLLLANTDTQYF,TGTGCCAGCAGCTTGCTACTAGCGAACACAGATACGCAGTATTTT
-,TRBD2,16,TRBV5-4,TRBJ2-3,CASSWEREFFTDTQYF,TGTGCCAGCAGCTGGGAGCGGGAGTTTTTTACAGATACGCAGTATTTT
-,TRBD1,16,TRBV19,TRBJ1-6,CASCSGQGLRNSPLHF,TGTGCCAGTTGTAGCGGACAGGGGCTCCGGAATTCACCCCTCCACTTT
many,-,15,TRBV15,TRBJ2-5,CATSSRDSYQETQYF,TGTGCCACCAGCAGCCGGGACTCGTACCAAGAGACCCAGTACTTC
-,TRBD2,14,TRBV20-1,TRBJ2-5,CSAYSGRGEETQYF,TGCAGTGCCTATAGCGGGAGGGGGGAAGAGACCCAGTACTTC
-,TRBD2,16,TRBV12-3/TRBV12-4,TRBJ2-1,CASSGLGLAGGNEQFF,TGTGCCAGCAGTGGCCTGGGACTAGCGGGAGGGAATGAGCAGTTCTTC
-,TRBD2,15,TRBV20-1,TRBJ2-5,CSADRLAGSWETQYF,TGCAGTGCTGACCGACTAGCGGGATCTTGGGAGACCCAGTACTTC
few,-,14,TRBV29-1,TRBJ2-7,CSVEAGKKVNEQYF,TGCAGCGTTGAAGCAGGAAAGAAAGTGAACGAGCAGTACTTC
-,TRBD2,16,TRBV15,TRBJ2-2,CATSIPGGRVTGELFF,TGTGCCACCAGCATTCCGGGGGGGAGGGTGACCGGGGAGCTGTTTTTT
many,TRBD2,17,TRBV6-2/TRBV6-3,TRBJ2-5,CASSFTLAGGSRETQYF,TGTGCCAGCAGTTTTACGTTAGCGGGAGGTTCGAGGGAGACCCAGTACTTC
-,TRBD2,15,TRBV12-3/TRBV12-4,TRBJ2-4,CASSLTAGVENIQYF,TGTGCCAGCAGCCTAACCGCGGGAGTGGAAAACATTCAGTACTTC
-,TRBD1,16,TRBV6-5,TRBJ1-6,CASSYGQGARNSPLHF,TGTGCCAGCAGTTACGGACAGGGGGCGAGAAATTCACCCCTCCACTTT
few,TRBD2,15,TRBV28,TRBJ2-3,CASSLLAGYTDTQYF,TGTGCCAGCAGTTTACTAGCGGGGTACACAGATACGCAGTATTTT
-,TRBD2,17,TRBV28,TRBJ2-7,CASSFFRTSGAPYEQYF,TGTGCCAGCAGTTTCTTTCGGACTAGCGGGGCACCCTACGAGCAGTACTTC
-,-,17,TRBV14,TRBJ2-4,CASSVPKSALAKNIQYF,TGTGCCAGCAGTGTACCTAAATCCGCTCTAGCCAAAAACATTCAGTACTTC
-,-,15,TRBV27,TRBJ1-2,CASSPDWGGDYGYTF,TGTGCCAGCAGTCCTGATTGGGGGGGGGACTATGGCTACACCTTC
-,TRBD2,17,TRBV5-6,TRBJ2-1,CASSLWVAGGPWNEQFF,TGTGCCAGCAGCTTGTGGGTGGCGGGAGGGCCATGGAATGAGCAGTTCTTC
many,-,13,TRBV20-1,TRBJ1-5,CSATGNSNQPQHF,TGCAGTGCAACAGGGAATAGCAATCAGCCCCAGCATTTT
many,-,16,TRBV9,TRBJ2-7,CASSAYSDTGLNEQYF,TGTGCCAGCAGCGCCTATTCAGATACAGGGTTGAACGAGCAGTACTTC
few,-,14,TRBV5-1,TRBJ2-5,CASSFQGNQETQYF,TGCGCCAGCAGCTTCCAAGGGAATCAAGAGACCCAGTACTTC
many,-,14,TRBV5-6,TRBJ2-4,CASSRGAVANIQYF,TGTGCCAGCAGCCGCGGAGCCGTTGCTAACATTCAGTACTTC
-,-,12,TRBV29-1,TRBJ2-1,CSVMTWVNEQFF,TGCAGCGTTATGACATGGGTCAATGAGCAGTTCTTC
many,-,13,TRBV18,TRBJ1-2,CASSVEERYGYTF,TGTGCCAGCTCTGTAGAGGAACGCTATGGCTACACCTTC
few,-,15,TRBV29-1,TRBJ1-5,CSVRDSSGSNQPQHF,TGCAGCGTTCGCGATTCCTCAGGGAGCAATCAGCCCCAGCATTTT
many,-,13,TRBV5-1,TRBJ2-7,CASSYPGTYEQYF,TGCGCCAGCAGCTACCCAGGGACCTACGAGCAGTACTTC
-,TRBD1,15,TRBV12-3/TRBV12-4,TRBJ2-7,CASSRTGTGSYEQYF,TGTGCCAGCAGCCGAACCGGGACAGGGTCCTACGAGCAGTACTTC
-,TRBD1,13,TRBV7-2,TRBJ2-7,CASSMTGGYEQYF,TGTGCCAGCAGTATGACAGGGGGCTACGAGCAGTACTTC
many,TRBD1,14,TRBV20-1,TRBJ2-1,CSAGNRGPYNEQFF,TGCAGTGCCGGAAACAGGGGTCCCTACAATGAGCAGTTCTTC
few,-,16,TRBV10-3,TRBJ2-4,CAISESGGLAKNIQYF,TGTGCCATCAGTGAGTCAGGAGGACTAGCCAAAAACATTCAGTACTTC
few,-,15,TRBV5-6,TRBJ2-1,CASSLRWDSYNEQFF,TGTGCCAGCAGCTTGCGGTGGGACTCCTACAATGAGCAGTTCTTC
many,TRBD1,17,TRBV20-1,TRBJ2-1,CSARPRTGNSWFNEQFF,TGCAGTGCTAGACCCCGGACAGGGAACTCCTGGTTCAATGAGCAGTTCTTC
-,TRBD2,17,TRBV7-2,TRBJ2-1,CASSLWGAGEKYNEQFF,TGTGCCAGCAGCTTATGGGGAGCGGGAGAGAAATACAATGAGCAGTTCTTC
many,-,15,TRBV14,TRBJ2-7,CASSPLKSRTYEQYF,TGTGCCAGCAGCCCCTTGAAATCACGTACCTACGAGCAGTACTTC
many,-,14,TRBV5-1,TRBJ2-7,CASSADTHSYEQYF,TGCGCCAGCAGCGCGGACACCCACTCCTACGAGCAGTACTTC
many,-,15,TRBV7-8,TRBJ1-2,CASSPTLDITNGYTF,TGTGCCAGCAGCCCCACCTTAGACATAACCAATGGCTACACCTTC
many,-,13,TRBV5-6,TRBJ2-5,CASSGTDQETQYF,TGTGCCAGCAGCGGTACTGACCAAGAGACCCAGTACTTC
-,TRBD1,17,TRBV7-9,TRBJ2-6,CASSRDRELSGANVLTF,TGTGCCAGCAGCCGGGACAGGGAACTCTCTGGGGCCAACGTCCTGACTTTC
many,-,13,TRBV30,TRBJ2-7,CAWSPPGEYEQYF,TGTGCCTGGAGCCCCCCGGGCGAATACGAGCAGTACTTC
few,-,13,TRBV10-2,TRBJ2-1,CASSGSTYNEQFF,TGCGCCAGCAGCGGGAGCACCTACAATGAGCAGTTCTTC
-,TRBD1,12,TRBV11-2,TRBJ1-1,CASSPHRGEAFF,TGTGCCAGCAGTCCACACAGGGGCGAAGCTTTCTTT
few,-,15,TRBV5-5,TRBJ1-2,CASSLIPGDPRGYTF,TGTGCCAGCAGCTTGATACCAGGGGACCCCAGGGGCTACACCTTC
-,-,12,TRBV3-1,TRBJ2-3,CASSQKGGTQYF,TGTGCCAGCAGCCAAAAGGGGGGTACGCAGTATTTT
many,-,14,TRBV4-1,TRBJ1-5,CASSQEHLKQARHF,TGCGCCAGCAGCCAAGAACACTTAAAACAGGCAAGGCATTTT